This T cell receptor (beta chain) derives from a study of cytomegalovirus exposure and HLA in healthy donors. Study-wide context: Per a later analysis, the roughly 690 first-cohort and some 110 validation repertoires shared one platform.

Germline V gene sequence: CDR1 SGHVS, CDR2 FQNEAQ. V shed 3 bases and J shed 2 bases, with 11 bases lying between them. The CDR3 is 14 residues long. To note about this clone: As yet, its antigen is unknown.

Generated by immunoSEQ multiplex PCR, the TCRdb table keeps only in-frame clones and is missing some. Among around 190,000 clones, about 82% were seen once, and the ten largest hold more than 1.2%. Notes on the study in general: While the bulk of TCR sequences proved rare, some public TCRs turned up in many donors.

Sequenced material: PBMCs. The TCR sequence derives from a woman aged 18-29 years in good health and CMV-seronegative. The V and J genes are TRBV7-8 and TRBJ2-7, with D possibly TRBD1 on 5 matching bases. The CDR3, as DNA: TGTGCCAGCAGCTTGAGCAGGGAAACCTACGAGCAGTACTTC. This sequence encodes CASSLSRETYEQYF.